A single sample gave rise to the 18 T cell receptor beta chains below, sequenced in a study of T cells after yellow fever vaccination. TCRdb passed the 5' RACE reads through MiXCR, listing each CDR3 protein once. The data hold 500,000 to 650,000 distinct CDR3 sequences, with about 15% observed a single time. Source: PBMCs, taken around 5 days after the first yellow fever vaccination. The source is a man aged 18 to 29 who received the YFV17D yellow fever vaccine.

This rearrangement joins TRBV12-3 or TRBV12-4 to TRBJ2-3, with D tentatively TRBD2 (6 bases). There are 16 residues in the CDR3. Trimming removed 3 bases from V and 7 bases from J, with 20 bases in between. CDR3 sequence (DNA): TGTGCCAGCAGTTTCAGGAGGGCCACGTCAGGGCATACGCAGTATTTT. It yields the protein CASSFRRATSGHTQYF.

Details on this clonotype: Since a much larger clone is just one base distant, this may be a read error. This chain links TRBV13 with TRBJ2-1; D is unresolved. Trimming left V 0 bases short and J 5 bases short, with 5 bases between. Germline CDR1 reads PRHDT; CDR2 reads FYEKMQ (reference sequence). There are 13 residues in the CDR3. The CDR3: CASSLGDNNEQFF. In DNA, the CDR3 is TGTGCCAGCAGCTTAGGGGATAACAATGAGCAGTTCTTC.

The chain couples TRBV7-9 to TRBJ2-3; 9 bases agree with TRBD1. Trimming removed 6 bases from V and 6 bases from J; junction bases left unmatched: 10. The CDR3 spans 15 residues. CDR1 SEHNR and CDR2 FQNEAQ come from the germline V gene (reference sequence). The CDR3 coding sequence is TGTGCCAGCAGGCGGACCGGGACAGGGATTGATACGCAGTATTTT. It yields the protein CASRRTGTGIDTQYF.

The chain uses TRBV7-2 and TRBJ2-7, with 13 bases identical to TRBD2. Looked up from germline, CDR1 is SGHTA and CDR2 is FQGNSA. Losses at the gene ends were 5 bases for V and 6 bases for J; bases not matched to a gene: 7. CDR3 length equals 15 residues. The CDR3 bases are TGTGCCAGCAGCACCGGACTAGCGGGGGTAGGCGAGCAGTACTTC. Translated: CASSTGLAGVGEQYF.

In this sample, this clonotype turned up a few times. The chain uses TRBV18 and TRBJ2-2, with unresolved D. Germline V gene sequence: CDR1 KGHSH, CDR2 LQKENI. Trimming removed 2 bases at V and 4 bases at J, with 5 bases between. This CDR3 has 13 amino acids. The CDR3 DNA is TGTGCCAGCTCACCATCGACCACCGGGGAGCTGTTTTTT. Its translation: CASSPSTTGELFF.

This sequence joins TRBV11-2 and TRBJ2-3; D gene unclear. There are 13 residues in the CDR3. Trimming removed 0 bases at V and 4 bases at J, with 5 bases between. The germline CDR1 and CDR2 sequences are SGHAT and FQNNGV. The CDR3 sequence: CASSLDFPDTQYF. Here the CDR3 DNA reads TGTGCCAGCAGCTTAGATTTCCCAGATACGCAGTATTTT. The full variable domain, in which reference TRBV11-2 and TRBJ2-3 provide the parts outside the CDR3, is EAGVAQSPRYKIIEKRQSVAFWCNPISGHATLYWYQQILGQGPKLLIQFQNNGVVDDSQLPKDRFSAERLKGVDSTLKIQPAKLEDSAVYLCASSLDFPDTQYFGPGTRLTVL.

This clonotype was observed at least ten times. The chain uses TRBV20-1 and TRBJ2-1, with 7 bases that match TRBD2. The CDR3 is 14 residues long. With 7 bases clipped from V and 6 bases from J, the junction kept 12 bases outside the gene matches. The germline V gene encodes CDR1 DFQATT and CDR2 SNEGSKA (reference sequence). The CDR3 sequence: CSVLPGLPSNEQFF. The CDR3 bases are TGCAGTGTTCTACCGGGACTACCCTCCAATGAGCAGTTCTTC.

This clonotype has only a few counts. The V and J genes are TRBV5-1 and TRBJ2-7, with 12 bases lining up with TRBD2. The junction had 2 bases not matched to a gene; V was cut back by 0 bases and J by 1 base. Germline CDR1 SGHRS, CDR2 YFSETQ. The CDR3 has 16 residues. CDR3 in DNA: TGCGCCAGCAGCTTGGCCGGACTAGCGGGGTCCTACGAGCAGTACGTC. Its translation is CASSLAGLAGSYEQYV.

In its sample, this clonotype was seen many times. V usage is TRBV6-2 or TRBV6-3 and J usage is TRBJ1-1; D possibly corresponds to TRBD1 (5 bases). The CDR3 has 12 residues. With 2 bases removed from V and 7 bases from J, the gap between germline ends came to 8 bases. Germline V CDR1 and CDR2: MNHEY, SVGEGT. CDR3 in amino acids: CASSYRGHEAFF. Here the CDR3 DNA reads TGTGCCAGCAGTTACAGGGGTCATGAAGCTTTCTTT.

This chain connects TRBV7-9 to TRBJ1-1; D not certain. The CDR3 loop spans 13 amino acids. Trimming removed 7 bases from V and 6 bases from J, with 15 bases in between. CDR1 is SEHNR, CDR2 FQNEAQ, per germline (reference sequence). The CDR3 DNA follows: TGTGCCAGCACCTCGGGGTCCCGGGCTGAAGCTTTCTTT. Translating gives CASTSGSRAEAFF.

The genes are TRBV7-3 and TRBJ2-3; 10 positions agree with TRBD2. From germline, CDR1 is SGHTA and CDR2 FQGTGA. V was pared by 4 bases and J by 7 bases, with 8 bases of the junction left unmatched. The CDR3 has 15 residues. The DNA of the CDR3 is TGTGCCAGCAGCTCGCAGCGGGGGGGCGAAAATACGCAGTATTTT. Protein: CASSSQRGGENTQYF.

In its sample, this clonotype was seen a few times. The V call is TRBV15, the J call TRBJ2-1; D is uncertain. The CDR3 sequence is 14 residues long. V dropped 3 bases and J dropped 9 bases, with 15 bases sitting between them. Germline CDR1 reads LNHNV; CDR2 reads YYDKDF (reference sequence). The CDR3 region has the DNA TGTGCCACCAGCAGCCCCCTTCCCATCGCTGAGCAGTTCTTC. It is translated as CATSSPLPIAEQFF.

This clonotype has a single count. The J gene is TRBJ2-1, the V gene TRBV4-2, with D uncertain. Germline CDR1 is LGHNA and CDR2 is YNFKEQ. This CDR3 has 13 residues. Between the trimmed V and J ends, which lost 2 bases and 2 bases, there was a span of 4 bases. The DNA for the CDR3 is TGTGCCAGCAGCCAAATAGCCTACAATGAGCAGTTCTTC. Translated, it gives CASSQIAYNEQFF.

CDR3 nucleotides: TGTGCCAGCAGTTTATCGTTTCGGGCCCTTCGAGTTAGCACAGATACGCAGTATTTT. Its protein is CASSLSFRALRVSTDTQYF. The chain recombines TRBV27 with TRBJ2-3; D not resolved. Trimming took 0 bases from V and 0 from J, leaving 19 bases between them. The CDR3 length is 19 residues. CDR1 is MNHEY and CDR2 is SMNVEV in the germline V gene (reference sequence).

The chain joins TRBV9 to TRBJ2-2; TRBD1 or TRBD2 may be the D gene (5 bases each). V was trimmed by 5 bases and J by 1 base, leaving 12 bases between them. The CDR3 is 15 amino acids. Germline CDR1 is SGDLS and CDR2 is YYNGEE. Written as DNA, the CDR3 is TGTGCCAGCAGGACGAGGGGAGAGAACACCGGGGAGCTGTTTTTT. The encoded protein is CASRTRGENTGELFF.

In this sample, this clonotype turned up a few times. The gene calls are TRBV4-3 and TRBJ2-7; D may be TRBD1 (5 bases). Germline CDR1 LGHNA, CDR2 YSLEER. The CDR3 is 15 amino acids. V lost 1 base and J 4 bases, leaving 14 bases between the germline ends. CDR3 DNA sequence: TGCGCCAGCAGCCAAGGGCGGCAGGGCTCATACGAGCAGTACTTC. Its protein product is CASSQGRQGSYEQYF.

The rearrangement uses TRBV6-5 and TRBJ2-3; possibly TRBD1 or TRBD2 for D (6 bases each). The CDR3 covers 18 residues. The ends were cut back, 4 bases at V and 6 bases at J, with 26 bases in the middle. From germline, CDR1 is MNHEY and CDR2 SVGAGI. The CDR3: CASSSTPGAGGSPDTQYF. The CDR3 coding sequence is TGTGCCAGCAGTTCCACTCCGGGGGCAGGAGGATCCCCGGATACGCAGTATTTT.

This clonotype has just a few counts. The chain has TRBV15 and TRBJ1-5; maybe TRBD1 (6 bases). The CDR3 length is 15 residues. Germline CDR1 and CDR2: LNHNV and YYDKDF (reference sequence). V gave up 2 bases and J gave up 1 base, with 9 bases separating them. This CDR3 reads CATSRSGQSNQPQHF. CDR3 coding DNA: TGTGCCACCAGCAGATCCGGACAGAGCAATCAGCCCCAGCATTTT.